This T cell receptor (beta chain) was identified during a study of PD-1 blockade in mismatch repair-deficient tumors (dated by TCRdb to about 2017). Concerning the study at large: Between September 2013 and September 2016, around 91 consecutive patients with 12 mismatch repair-deficient cancer types, all previously treated and progressing, were enrolled in the trial. Tumor-associated T cell clones were tracked in the peripheral blood of patients responding to PD-1 blockade by deep sequencing of TCR CDR3 regions. Overall study outcomes, separate from this receptor: After pembrolizumab, tumor-resident clones, which were often undetectable in blood before treatment, expanded rapidly and then contracted, generally ahead of radiologic responses.

Comments on this clone: The specificity of this receptor is unknown. Base quality data are lacking; no much larger clone is found one base away.

The receptor library was made with the immunoSEQ multiplex PCR assay. The immuneACCESS repertoire file appears here via TCRdb, limited to in-frame rearrangements. These files lack a portion of the clones; in checked studies, under half of the deficit traces to unresolved V genes, and the cause of the others is not known. The table for this sample lists 65,000 to 80,000 clones; roughly 80% of them were counted only once. The top ten hold roughly 5.5% of the sample. CDR1 and CDR2, looked up from the germline V gene, are SGDLS and YYNGEE. From the cysteine through the phenylalanine, the CDR3 covers 14 amino acids. Only the CDR3 region is kept as DNA, spanning 42 bases read in frame from base 1. Trimming at the junction amounts to 2 bases on V and 1 base on J, and the germline ends lie 9 bases apart. For every enrolled patient, mismatch repair deficiency was confirmed by either polymerase chain reaction or immunohistochemistry. TCR sequencing was performed for a few patients who responded to pembrolizumab therapy. The phase II trial prospectively tested pembrolizumab PD-1 blockade in advanced mismatch repair-deficient cancers regardless of tissue of origin. Peripheral blood T cell samples were serially collected before and at multiple times after PD-1 blockade was started. Blood sampling times were expressed in weeks after the first pembrolizumab dose.

The V and J genes are TRBV9 and TRBJ2-5; the D gene is not confidently resolved. Material: peripheral blood, obtained 2 weeks after starting pembrolizumab. The TCR was taken from an adult with mismatch repair-deficient cancer. The nucleotide sequence is TGTGCCAGCAGCGTTGGAAATAGCCAAGAGACCCAGTACTTC. The translation is CASSVGNSQETQYF.